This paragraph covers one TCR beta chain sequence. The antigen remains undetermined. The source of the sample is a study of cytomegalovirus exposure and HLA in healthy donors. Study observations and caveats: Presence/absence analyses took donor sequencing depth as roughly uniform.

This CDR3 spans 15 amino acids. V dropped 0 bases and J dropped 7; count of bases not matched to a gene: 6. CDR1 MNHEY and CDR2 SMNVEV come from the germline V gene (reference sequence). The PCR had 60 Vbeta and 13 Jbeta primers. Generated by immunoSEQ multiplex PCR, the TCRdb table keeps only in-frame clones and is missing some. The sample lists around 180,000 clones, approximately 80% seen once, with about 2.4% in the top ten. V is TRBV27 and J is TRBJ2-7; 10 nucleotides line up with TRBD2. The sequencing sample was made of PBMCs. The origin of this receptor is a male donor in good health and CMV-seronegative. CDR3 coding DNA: TGTGCCAGCAGTTTATCGACGGGACTAGCGACTGAGCAGTACTTC. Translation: CASSLSTGLATEQYF.